This entry features one T cell receptor (delta chain) sequence. What it binds is unknown. Extracted RNA was reverse transcribed into cDNA. The CDR3 regions were amplified by multiplex PCR from V-gene primers to a constant-region primer. TCRdb processed the multiplex PCR reads again with the CATT caller. The sample carries roughly 76,000 delta-chain clones, roughly a third recorded once. Germline V gene lookup returns CDR1 TSWWSYY and CDR2 QGS. V gave up 0 bases and J gave up 2 bases; unmatched junction bases: 9. The CDR3 is 19 residues long. The source of the sample is a study of Vδ1+ human thymocytes. Findings and limits, study-wide: Highly polyclonal TRG and TRD repertoires with Gaussian CDR3 length distributions appeared in thymus. TRD repertoires were essentially private, unlike widely shared TRG clonotypes. Unlike peripheral blood Vdelta1+ controls, thymic delta-chain sequences included 20% to 25% Vdelta2 and few Vdelta3.

Between about 96% and 99.6% of sorted thymocytes were Vdelta1+. The chain is built from TRDV1 and TRDJ1, with 13 bases aligning to TRDD3. This clonotype was obtained from a boy under three years old who had congenital heart surgery. The sample comprised Vdelta1+ gamma-delta thymocytes from the thymus. Described subset: FACS-sorted CD3+ TCRalphabeta- TCRVdelta1+ TCRVdelta2- thymocytes. The CDR3 bases are TGTGCTCTTGGGGAACTCTTGACTGGGGGATACGAATTGACCGATAAACTCATCTTT. This translates into CALGELLTGGYELTDKLIF.